This is a list of T cell receptor beta chains from one sample in a study of T cells in localized non-small cell lung cancer. Data came from immunoSEQ multiplex PCR; TCRdb stores just in-frame clones and leaves some out. Seen here are some 50,000 clones, 81% observed once, and the top ten hold approximately 17%. The source was peripheral blood mononuclear cells, collected before any cancer treatment. These receptors were taken from a man aged 40-75 years with stage III lung adenocarcinoma. The CDR3 runs from the conserved cysteine through the conserved F or W. The order of the fields is V gene, clone size, D gene, J gene, CDR3 DNA, CDR3 protein. D genes are given only for firm matches. The size of a clone is reported for some rows only, either as once, few or many, or as a class for expanded clones.

>TRBV5-6|few|.|TRBJ1-2
TGTGCCAGCAGCTATGGGACCAGCTATGGCTACACCTTC
CASSYGTSYGYTF
>TRBV15|.|.|TRBJ2-7
TGTGCCACCAGCAGGCCTGACAGAACCTACGAGCAGTACTTC
CATSRPDRTYEQYF
>TRBV9|.|TRBD1|TRBJ2-5
TGTGCCAGCACGCCAGGGGGCGCGACAACACAAGAGACCCAGTACTTC
CASTPGGATTQETQYF
>TRBV12-5|few|.|TRBJ2-7
TGTGCTAGTGCCTCGGGGGATACAATCGTCGAGCAGTACTTC
CASASGDTIVEQYF
>TRBV29-1|.|.|TRBJ2-4
TGCAGCGTGTCGGTTGCCGCCGGAGGCATTCAGTACTTC
CSVSVAAGGIQYF
>TRBV27|.|.|TRBJ2-2
TGTGCCAGCAGCCGGACGATAACGAACACCGGGGAGCTGTTTTTT
CASSRTITNTGELFF
>TRBV4-2|.|.|TRBJ2-7
TGTGCCAGCAGCCAAGATCGTGGGTCCCACTCCTACGAGCAGTACTTC
CASSQDRGSHSYEQYF
>TRBV27|.|TRBD2|TRBJ2-7
TGTGCCAGCAGCCCTCCGGGGGGTTACGAGCAGTACTTC
CASSPPGGYEQYF
>TRBV28|.|.|TRBJ2-5
TGTGCCAGCAGTGATTACTCAGGTTATGGGACCCAGTACTTC
CASSDYSGYGTQYF
>TRBV19|.|.|TRBJ2-1
TGTGCCAGTAGTAAGGGCCCCGGGGGCTACAATGAGCAGTTCTTC
CASSKGPGGYNEQFF
>TRBV7-2|once|.|TRBJ1-2
TGTGCCAGCAGCTTAGACAGGGAGCGCGGCTACACCTTC
CASSLDRERGYTF
>TRBV5-1|once|.|TRBJ2-2
TGCGCCAGCAGCTCCTGGACAGATCACACCGGGGAGCTGTTTTTT
CASSSWTDHTGELFF
>TRBV28|.|.|TRBJ2-3
TGTGCCAGCAAACCTAGGCTTGGGGGCAGTGGCACGGGGACAGATACGCAGTATTTT
CASKPRLGGSGTGTDTQYF
>TRBV6-6|.|TRBD1|TRBJ1-5
TGTGCCAGCAATACAGGGGTAAATCAGCCCCAGCATTTT
CASNTGVNQPQHF
>TRBV19|.|.|TRBJ1-6
TGTGCCAGTAGTCGGACGTCTGACTCCTATAATTCACCCCTCCACTTT
CASSRTSDSYNSPLHF
>TRBV5-1|.|TRBD2|TRBJ2-4
TGCGCCAGCAGCTTGGGGACTAGCTCACTAGCCAAAAACATTCAGTACTTC
CASSLGTSSLAKNIQYF
>TRBV11-1|.|TRBD2|TRBJ2-1
TGTGCCAGCAGCCGAGGACTAGCGGGGGGTTCCTACAATGAGCAGTTCTTC
CASSRGLAGGSYNEQFF
>TRBV27|.|.|TRBJ2-1
TGTGCCAGCAGTCCCTCCGGACCATACTACAATGAGCAGTTCTTC
CASSPSGPYYNEQFF
>TRBV6-6|.|TRBD1|TRBJ1-3
TGTGCCAGCAGTGGGGACAGCTTCTCTGGAAACACCATATATTTT
CASSGDSFSGNTIYF
>TRBV6-5|.|.|TRBJ2-3
TGTGCCAGCAGTTACGGGGTAATCACAGATACGCAGTATTTT
CASSYGVITDTQYF
>TRBV30|.|.|TRBJ2-1
TGTGCCTGGGAAAAGACGGGCCGCTTGACGGAGCAGTTCTTC
CAWEKTGRLTEQFF
>TRBV6-6|.|.|TRBJ2-5
TGTGCCAGCAGTTACGGTCGGGGCCGGGAGACCCAGTACTTC
CASSYGRGRETQYF
>TRBV10-2|few|.|TRBJ1-3
TGCGCCAGCAGTGACACAGGCTTCTCTGGAAACACCATATATTTT
CASSDTGFSGNTIYF
>TRBV5-6|.|TRBD2|TRBJ2-1
TGTGCCAGCAGCTCGTCCGGGACTAATGCAAATGAGCAGTTCTTC
CASSSSGTNANEQFF
>TRBV27|.|.|TRBJ2-1
TGTGCCACGCAGGCAGGGGCCTACAATGAGCAGTTCTTC
CATQAGAYNEQFF
>TRBV27|.|TRBD1|TRBJ2-6
TGTGCCAGCAGACCCCGAGGACAGGCCTACTCTGGGGCCAACGTCCTGACTTTC
CASRPRGQAYSGANVLTF
>TRBV5-6|.|TRBD1|TRBJ1-2
TGTGCCAGCAGACGGGGACAGGCCGAGGCGGGCTACACCTTC
CASRRGQAEAGYTF
>TRBV11-1|.|.|TRBJ2-3
TGTGCCAGCAGCTTAAGTAGGGTCCCCCCGTGGACAGATACGCAGTATTTT
CASSLSRVPPWTDTQYF
>TRBV9|.|TRBD2|TRBJ2-3
TGTGCCAGCAGCGCGGGACTAGCGGCAGATACGCAGTATTTT
CASSAGLAADTQYF
>TRBV9|.|.|TRBJ2-5
TGTGCCAGCAGCGTAGAACCCGCTGTGGAGACCCAGTACTTC
CASSVEPAVETQYF
>TRBV5-4|.|.|TRBJ2-5
TGTGCCAGCAGCTCCAAGACAGCCCCCGTGGAGACCCAGTACTTC
CASSSKTAPVETQYF
>TRBV6-4|.|.|TRBJ1-1
TGTGCCAGCAGTGACGAGGTGGCAGAGAACACTGAAGCTTTCTTT
CASSDEVAENTEAFF
>TRBV15|.|TRBD2|TRBJ2-3
TGTGCCACCAGCAGAGGACTAGCAGGGGATACGCAGTATTTT
CATSRGLAGDTQYF
>TRBV9|few|.|TRBJ2-1
TGTGCCAGCAGCCCTGACCCGGCCGTAGATGAGCAGTTCTTC
CASSPDPAVDEQFF
>TRBV27|few|.|TRBJ2-7
TGTGCCAGCAGTTTATCCCTGACAGCCCTGGGGCCCTACGAGCAGTACTTC
CASSLSLTALGPYEQYF
>TRBV14|.|.|TRBJ2-1
TGTGCCAGCAGCCTTACAACGGAGCAGTTCTTC
CASSLTTEQFF
>TRBV10-3|.|.|TRBJ2-5
TGTGCCATCAGTCTCTCATTAACGGGTGTGGAGGAGACCCAGTACTTC
CAISLSLTGVEETQYF
>TRBV11-3|.|.|TRBJ2-5
TGTGCCAGCAGCTCCACTAGTGGAGAGACCCAGTACTTC
CASSSTSGETQYF
>TRBV2|.|TRBD2|TRBJ2-5
TGTGCCAGAGAGCGACTAGCGGGGGGGCCAGCAGGAGAGACCCAGTACTTC
CARERLAGGPAGETQYF
>TRBV19|.|.|TRBJ2-7
TGTGCCAGTAACGGCAGGGGAAAGGACGAGCAGTACTTC
CASNGRGKDEQYF
>TRBV27|.|TRBD1|TRBJ2-7
TGTGCCAGCAGCCCGGACAGGACTTCCTACGAGCAGTACTTC
CASSPDRTSYEQYF
>TRBV5-1|.|.|TRBJ1-2
TGCGCCAGCAGGAGGGACCTCCCCTCATATGGCTACACCTTC
CASRRDLPSYGYTF
>TRBV15|.|.|TRBJ2-7
TGTGCCACCAGCAGGCTAGGGGGCGAGCAGTACTTC
CATSRLGGEQYF
>TRBV5-1|.|TRBD1|TRBJ1-2
TGCGCCAGCAGCTTGGCAACAGGGGGCTCTGGCTACACCTTC
CASSLATGGSGYTF
>TRBV5-1|.|TRBD2|TRBJ2-7
TGCGCCAGCAGCTCGACGGGGGGGATCTACGAGCAGTACTTC
CASSSTGGIYEQYF